These 31 T cell receptor beta chains share one sample of origin, sequenced in a study of early T cells in non-severe SARS-CoV-2 infection. TCRdb called the 5' RACE reads again in MiXCR, with one record for every CDR3 protein. Of approximately 71,000 distinct CDR3 sequences in the sample, about 12% were seen once. The material sequenced was whole blood. The source of these receptors is an adult who was a healthcare worker with PCR-confirmed SARS-CoV-2 infection or an uninfected control (not recorded which).

The J gene is TRBJ1-2, the V gene TRBV2; no clear D. Deletions cut 7 bases from V and 4 bases from J, with 13 bases between. The CDR3 totals 13 residues. Germline V gene sequence: CDR1 SNHLY, CDR2 FYNNEI. This chain's CDR3 is CASTPEVIYGYTF. The CDR3 region has the DNA TGTGCCAGCACGCCGGAAGTCATCTATGGCTACACCTTC. The full variable domain, its missing parts supplied by reference TRBV2 and TRBJ1-2, is EPEVTQTPSHQVTQMGQEVILRCVPISNHLYFYWYRQILGQKVEFLVSFYNNEISEKSEIFDDQFSVERPDGSNFTLKIRSTKLEDSAMYFCASTPEVIYGYTFGSGTRLTVV.

A remark on this clonotype: This may be a read error: a much more frequent sequence differs by one nucleotide. The J gene is TRBJ2-3, the V gene TRBV9; D tentatively fits TRBD1 or TRBD2 (5 bases each). Germline CDR1 SGDLS, CDR2 YYNGEE. Trimming shortened V by 9 bases and J by 3 bases, and 14 bases separated the two germline ends. This CDR3 has 13 amino acids. The CDR3 sequence is CANRGARTDTQYF. The CDR3 coding sequence is TGTGCCAACAGAGGGGCACGGACAGATACGCAGTATTTT.

This clonotype was seen many times. J is TRBJ2-5 and V is TRBV5-1; TRBD1 agrees at 8 bases. Germline V gene lookup returns CDR1 SGHRS and CDR2 YFSETQ. V lost 7 bases, J lost 3 bases, and 8 bases stayed unmatched. The CDR3 spans 14 residues. CDR3 protein: CASSTGTGKETQYF. In DNA, the CDR3 is TGCGCCAGCTCCACGGGGACAGGAAAAGAGACCCAGTACTTC.

This clonotype was counted a single time. This may be a read error: a much more frequent sequence differs by one nucleotide. The chain combines TRBV5-1 with TRBJ2-2; possible D gene TRBD1, 5 bases. Germline loops: CDR1 SGHRS, CDR2 YFSETQ. This CDR3 is 15 amino acids long. The CDR3 sequence is CASSLRGKNIGELFF. The CDR3 nucleotides are TGCGCCAGCAGCTTGAGGGGAAAGAACATCGGGGAGCTGTTTTTT.

The chain couples TRBV10-2 to TRBJ1-2; no reliable D call. This CDR3 has 15 residues. The V gene lost 4 bases and the J gene lost 2 bases, with 14 bases spanning the gap. The germline V gene has CDR1 WSHSY and CDR2 SAAADI. The CDR3 nucleotides read TGCGCCAGCAGTGCCCTAGGGTCCTCAAACTATGGCTACACCTTC. This codes for CASSALGSSNYGYTF.

This clonotype was seen at least ten times. The V gene is TRBV9, the J gene TRBJ2-5; D is ambiguous. Trimming cost V 5 bases and J 2 bases, with 4 bases left between them. The CDR3 spans 11 residues. The germline V gene has CDR1 SGDLS and CDR2 YYNGEE. The CDR3 protein is CASSFQETQYF. DNA of the CDR3: TGTGCCAGCAGTTTTCAAGAGACCCAGTACTTC.

This clonotype appeared many times. The chain employs TRBV28 and TRBJ2-7; D may correspond to TRBD1 or TRBD2 (6 bases each). V was pared by 4 bases and J by 0 bases, with 16 bases between. This CDR3 contains 16 residues. The germline V gene has CDR1 MDHEN and CDR2 SYDVKM. CDR3 in DNA: TGTGCCAGCAGTTCGGGGGCCGCTTCTAACTCCTACGAGCAGTACTTC. Translating gives CASSSGAASNSYEQYF.

The chain recombines TRBV7-2 with TRBJ2-3; D possibly uses TRBD1 or TRBD2 (5 bases each). CDR3 length: 12 amino acids. Trimming cost V 1 base and J 7 bases, with 6 bases left between them. Germline V gives CDR1 SGHTA, CDR2 FQGNSA. The CDR3 protein is CASSLGGNTQYF. The CDR3 DNA reads as TGTGCCAGCAGCTTAGGGGGGAATACGCAGTATTTT.

The genes are TRBV18 and TRBJ2-7, with D perhaps TRBD1 or TRBD2 (5 bases each). Germline-derived CDR1 and CDR2 are KGHSH and LQKENI. The CDR3 consists of 15 residues. V shed 3 bases and J shed 3 bases, with 15 bases lying between them. CDR3 protein: CASSPSGAGSYEQYF. For the CDR3, the DNA is TGTGCCAGCTCACCCTCCGGGGCAGGGAGCTACGAGCAGTACTTC.

This clonotype has more than one count but fewer than ten. This chain joins TRBV2 and TRBJ2-2; TRBD2 aligns across 9 bases. Looked up from germline, CDR1 is SNHLY and CDR2 is FYNNEI. V lost 4 bases and J lost 0; bases outside the gene matches: 6. The CDR3 spans 17 residues. The CDR3 reads CASSAIAGVANTGELFF. CDR3 DNA: TGTGCCAGCAGTGCAATAGCGGGAGTGGCGAACACCGGGGAGCTGTTTTTT.

The rearrangement links TRBV11-2 to TRBJ2-7; D is perhaps TRBD1 (6 bases). V was shortened by 5 bases and J by 2 bases, with 13 bases between the two germline ends. The CDR3 spans 14 residues. Germline lookup yields CDR1 SGHAT and CDR2 FQNNGV. CDR3 in DNA: TGTGCCAGCAGCCCCCGGACAGCCGCCTACGAGCAGTACTTC. Translating it yields CASSPRTAAYEQYF.

This clonotype was detected only a few times. This rearrangement joins TRBV10-2 to TRBJ1-2, with a possible D match to TRBD1 (5 bases). The CDR3 is 11 residues long. The germline V gene encodes CDR1 WSHSY and CDR2 SAAADI. The V and J ends lost 1 base and 10 bases respectively, with 7 bases between them. CDR3 DNA sequence: TGCGCCAGCAGTGAGTGGGGCCTCTACACCTTC. Translating it yields CASSEWGLYTF.

This clonotype was observed many times. The J gene is TRBJ2-3, the V gene TRBV12-3 or TRBV12-4; D gene uncertain. The length of the CDR3 is 15 residues. V lost 3 bases, J lost 5 bases, and 15 bases lay in between. The CDR3 sequence: CASSFAYTGLDTQYF. As DNA, the CDR3 is TGTGCCAGCAGTTTCGCTTATACGGGTTTAGATACGCAGTATTTT.

In its sample, this clonotype was seen a few times. The V call is TRBV19, the J call TRBJ2-1, with 8 bases identical to TRBD2. Germline values: CDR1 LNHDA, CDR2 SQIVND (reference sequence). The CDR3 contains 14 residues. The J segment lost 5 bases and the V segment lost 6 bases, leaving 6 bases of the junction unmatched. CDR3 loop: CASSPGLGNNEQFF. In DNA form, the CDR3 reads TGTGCCAGTAGCCCGGGACTAGGAAACAATGAGCAGTTCTTC. The full variable domain, rest sourced from reference TRBV19 and TRBJ2-1, is DGGITQSPKYLFRKEGQNVTLSCEQNLNHDAMYWYRQDPGQGLRLIYYSQIVNDFQKGDIAEGYSVSREKKESFPLTVTSAQKNPTAFYLCASSPGLGNNEQFFGPGTRLTVL.

This chain uses TRBV6-5 with TRBJ2-7; TRBD1 matches 7 bases. This CDR3 has 14 residues. The J segment lost 6 bases and the V segment lost 5 bases, leaving 10 bases of the junction unmatched. CDR1 is MNHEY and CDR2 is SVGAGI in the germline V gene. In nucleotides, the CDR3 is TGTGCCAGCAGTACGGGACAGCACAGAACCGAGCAGTACTTC. Translating gives CASSTGQHRTEQYF.

V usage is TRBV27 and J usage is TRBJ2-2, with TRBD2 matching over 7 bases. CDR3 length: 16 amino acids. With V trimmed by 5 bases and J by 3 bases, 9 bases remained unmatched. Germline CDR1 is MNHEY and CDR2 is SMNVEV (reference sequence). CDR3 DNA: TGTGCCAGCAGTCCCCTCCCCGGGGGGTACACCGGGGAGCTGTTTTTT. It is translated as CASSPLPGGYTGELFF.

This clonotype occurred many times. The chain combines TRBV7-9 with TRBJ2-7; no firm D call. Germline values: CDR1 SEHNR, CDR2 FQNEAQ (reference sequence). The CDR3 spans 13 residues. V was pared by 1 base and J by 6 bases, with 10 bases between. CDR3 loop: CASSLGGPLEQYF. CDR3 sequence (DNA): TGTGCCAGCAGCTTAGGTGGCCCCCTCGAGCAGTACTTC.

This clonotype came up many times. The chain uses TRBV5-1 and TRBJ2-1, with 8 bases lining up with TRBD1. Germline V CDR1 and CDR2: SGHRS, YFSETQ. Unmatched junction bases numbered 4, after V lost 0 bases and J lost 8 bases. This CDR3 has 14 amino acids. The CDR3 here is CASSLGTGLDEQFF. The CDR3 coding sequence is TGCGCCAGCAGCTTGGGGACAGGGTTGGATGAGCAGTTCTTC.

There are many counts of this clonotype. The J gene is TRBJ1-4, the V gene TRBV7-9; D uncertain. This CDR3 has 16 amino acids. CDR1 is SEHNR, CDR2 FQNEAQ, per germline (reference sequence). V dropped 5 bases and J dropped 0 bases, with 13 bases sitting between them. The CDR3 protein is CASSQLEVATNEKLFF. CDR3 nucleotide sequence: TGTGCCAGCAGCCAACTAGAAGTTGCAACTAATGAAAAACTGTTTTTT.

This clonotype was seen at least ten times. The chain uses TRBV5-1 and TRBJ2-3; D is perhaps TRBD1 (6 bases). With 4 bases removed from V and 6 bases from J, the gap between germline ends came to 21 bases. The germline V gene has CDR1 SGHRS and CDR2 YFSETQ. This CDR3 contains 16 residues. CDR3 protein: CASSPGTTSNTDTQYF. CDR3 DNA sequence: TGCGCCAGCAGCCCCGGGACAACCTCCAATACGGATACGCAGTATTTT.

The chain links TRBV12-3 or TRBV12-4 to TRBJ2-7; no firm D call. Trimming removed 5 bases from V and 0 bases from J, with 8 bases in between. This CDR3 has 13 residues. The CDR3 coding sequence is TGTGCCAGCAGTCCCGCGAGCTCCTACGAGCAGTACTTC. As protein: CASSPASSYEQYF.

The chain joins TRBV18 to TRBJ2-3, with 7 nucleotides matching TRBD2. V lost 1 base to trimming and J lost 4 bases; unmatched junction nucleotides: 5. The germline V gene encodes CDR1 KGHSH and CDR2 LQKENI. CDR3 length: 15 residues. CDR3 nucleotide sequence: TGTGCCAGCTCACCACAACTAGCGTTGTCAGATACGCAGTATTTT. This codes for CASSPQLALSDTQYF.

This clonotype appeared a few times. This rearrangement joins TRBV7-9 to TRBJ2-2; the D is unclear. CDR3 length: 11 amino acids. The V gene's germline CDR1 is SEHNR and CDR2 FQNEAQ (reference sequence). V dropped 1 base and J dropped 7 bases, with 1 base sitting between them. Written as DNA, the CDR3 is TGTGCCAGCAGCTTAGACGGGGAGCTGTTTTTT. It specifies CASSLDGELFF.

This clonotype was observed a few times. This rearrangement joins TRBV11-2 to TRBJ2-2; no clear D. CDR1 is SGHAT and CDR2 is FQNNGV in the germline V gene. Between the trimmed V and J ends, which lost 0 bases and 4 bases, there was a span of 9 bases. The CDR3 covers 15 residues. The CDR3 region is CASSLDLTSTGELFF. CDR3 bases: TGTGCCAGCAGCTTAGATTTAACTTCCACCGGGGAGCTGTTTTTT.

The rearrangement links TRBV7-2 to TRBJ2-7; TRBD1 might be the D (6 bases). This CDR3 is 15 amino acids long. The V end lost 6 bases, the J end lost 2 bases, and 17 bases lay between the germline ends. Germline loops: CDR1 SGHTA, CDR2 FQGNSA. The CDR3 nucleotides read TGTGCCAGCAGGCATACAGGGAAACCTCCCTACGAGCAGTACTTC. It is translated as CASRHTGKPPYEQYF.

This sequence joins TRBV19 and TRBJ2-1, with 7 bases identical to TRBD2. Germline assignment: CDR1 LNHDA and CDR2 SQIVND (reference sequence). The CDR3 runs 15 residues. The V gene end was trimmed by 9 bases and the J gene end by 2 bases; junction bases not matched to a gene: 10. The CDR3 region is CASTAASGAYNEQFF. CDR3 bases: TGTGCCAGCACGGCGGCTAGCGGCGCCTACAATGAGCAGTTCTTC.

This clonotype was detected once. The rearrangement uses TRBV10-3 and TRBJ2-7; no clear D gene. Germline V CDR1 and CDR2: ENHRY, SYGVKD. V lost 6 bases, J lost 1 base, and 10 bases lay in between. CDR3 size: 13 residues. In DNA, the CDR3 is TGTGCCATCAGCCCCTCCTCTTCCTACGAGCAGTACTTC. Amino acid sequence: CAISPSSSYEQYF.

This clonotype was picked up many times. The V and J genes are TRBV3-1 and TRBJ1-2; tentative D call: TRBD1 (5 bases). Trimming shortened V by 4 bases and J by 6 bases, and 12 bases separated the two germline ends. Per the germline V gene, CDR1 is LGHDT and CDR2 is YNNKEL (reference sequence). The CDR3 runs to 13 residues. The CDR3 DNA is TGTGCCAGCAGCCGGGCGGGGGATAATGGCTACACCTTC. The encoded protein is CASSRAGDNGYTF. Complete variable domain (other parts from reference TRBV3-1 and TRBJ1-2): DTAVSQTPKYLVTQMGNDKSIKCEQNLGHDTMYWYKQDSKKFLKIMFSYNNKELIINETVPNRFSPKSPDKAHLNLHINSLELGDSAVYFCASSRAGDNGYTFGSGTRLTVV.

This clonotype was seen ten or more times. The rearrangement joins TRBV29-1 to TRBJ1-1; D ambiguous. With 0 bases removed from V and 1 base from J, the gap between germline ends came to 6 bases. Germline CDR1 SQVTM, CDR2 ANQGSEA. The CDR3 extends over 13 amino acids. The CDR3, as DNA: TGCAGCGTTGAAGATGTCGGGAACACTGAAGCTTTCTTT. Protein: CSVEDVGNTEAFF.

The V call is TRBV19, the J call TRBJ2-7; the D call may be TRBD1 or TRBD2 (5 bases each). Germline V gene data show CDR1 as LNHDA and CDR2 as SQIVND (reference sequence). V was cut by 7 bases and J by 0 bases, with 19 bases left in between. The CDR3 covers 16 residues. CDR3 sequence: CASTLRAGTVSYEQYF. The CDR3 coding sequence is TGTGCCAGTACCCTCCGAGCCGGGACGGTCTCCTACGAGCAGTACTTC.

This clonotype was detected a few times. CDR3: CASSVAGGINEQFF. DNA of the CDR3: TGTGCCAGCAGCGTAGCGGGAGGTATCAATGAGCAGTTCTTC. The V gene is TRBV12-3 or TRBV12-4, the J gene TRBJ2-1, with 10 bases matching TRBD2. The CDR3 extends over 14 amino acids. V dropped 6 bases and J dropped 6; count of bases not matched to a gene: 5.